The T cell receptor (beta chain) described here comes from a study of blood T cell repertoires in COVID-19. Overall study: The origin of the acute and convalescent COVID-19 samples was the United States, Italy and Spain. Nucleic acid was either cDNA or gDNA, and it came from T cells, B-cell-depleted T cells, or PBMCs.

V dropped 3 bases and J dropped 4 bases, with 9 bases sitting between them. The germline V gene encodes CDR1 SGHRS and CDR2 YFSETQ. CDR3 size: 13 residues. In the authors' methods: Quantification of nucleated cells was approximated via reference gene primer amplification. The data were produced by immunoSEQ multiplex PCR, yet TCRdb's version contains in-frame clones alone and is incomplete. D and trimming were read from the DNA, whereas the V and J calls and clone size are those reported in that table. The profile shows about 240,000 clones, about four fifths of them singletons. Specimen: peripheral blood. V usage is TRBV5-1 and J usage is TRBJ2-3, with no clear D. The source is a woman aged 80 or older with acute or convalescent COVID-19. CDR3 protein: CASSSWASDTQYF. For the CDR3, the DNA is TGCGCCAGCAGCTCTTGGGCTTCAGATACGCAGTATTTT.